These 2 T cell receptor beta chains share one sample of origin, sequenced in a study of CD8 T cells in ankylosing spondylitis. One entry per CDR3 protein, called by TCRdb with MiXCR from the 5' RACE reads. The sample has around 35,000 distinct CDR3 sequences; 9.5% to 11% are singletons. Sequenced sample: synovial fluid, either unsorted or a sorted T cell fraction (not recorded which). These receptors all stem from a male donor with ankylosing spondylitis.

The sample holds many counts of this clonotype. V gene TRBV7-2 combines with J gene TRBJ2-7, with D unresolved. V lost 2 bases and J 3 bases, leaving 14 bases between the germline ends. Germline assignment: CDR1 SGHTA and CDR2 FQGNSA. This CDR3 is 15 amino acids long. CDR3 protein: CASSLWPWLDYEQYF. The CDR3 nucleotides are TGTGCCAGCAGCTTATGGCCATGGCTCGACTACGAGCAGTACTTC.

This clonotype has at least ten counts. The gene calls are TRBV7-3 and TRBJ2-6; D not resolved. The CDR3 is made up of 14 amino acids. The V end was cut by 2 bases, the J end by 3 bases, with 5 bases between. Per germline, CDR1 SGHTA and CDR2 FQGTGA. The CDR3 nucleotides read TGTGCCAGCAGCTTAGAGTATGGGGCCAACGTCCTGACTTTC. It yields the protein CASSLEYGANVLTF.